The 15 T cell receptor beta chains in this list originate from one sample, sequenced in a study of graft-versus-host responses after intestinal transplantation. Profiling relied on immunoSEQ multiplex PCR, and the TCRdb table lists in-frame clones only, not all of them. The sample comprises 95,000 to 150,000 clones, 90% to 95% of which are singletons, and roughly 0.11% rests with the top ten. These TCRs are of unknown antigen specificity. The specimen was unstimulated CD4+ T cells sorted from spleen or lymph node cells, collected before intestinal transplant. All receptors come from a human donor who received an intestinal transplant.

The CDR3 coding sequence is TGTGCCAGCACCAAGGCCAGCCCTGAGGGCTACACCTTC. It is translated as CASTKASPEGYTF. V gene TRBV11-1 combines with J gene TRBJ1-2; D call uncertain. This CDR3 has 13 amino acids. Germline V lookup: CDR1 SGHAT, CDR2 FQDESV (reference sequence). V was trimmed by 7 bases and J by 8 bases, leaving 17 bases between them.

This sequence joins TRBV19 and TRBJ2-7; D uncertain. This CDR3 comprises 16 residues. V lost 0 bases and J 0 bases, leaving 12 bases between the germline ends. Germline CDR1 and CDR2: LNHDA and SQIVND (reference sequence). The DNA of the CDR3 is TGTGCCAGTAGTATAGATCACTCCGGGCCCTCCTACGAGCAGTACTTC. It codes for CASSIDHSGPSYEQYF.

This clone was detected a few times. J is TRBJ1-4 and V is TRBV10-3; 8 nucleotides align to TRBD1. The V segment lost 2 bases and the J segment 14 bases; nucleotides outside the gene matches: 7. The CDR3 spans 13 residues. Germline V lookup: CDR1 ENHRY, CDR2 SYGVKD. CDR3 loop: CAISELVWTGLFF. Here the CDR3 DNA reads TGTGCCATCAGTGAGCTTGTCTGGACAGGGCTGTTTTTT.

This clone was picked up a small number of times. This chain joins TRBV6-1 and TRBJ2-2; maybe TRBD2 (6 bases). The CDR3 has 15 amino acids. With 1 base removed from V and 5 bases from J, the gap between germline ends came to 11 bases. The germline CDR1 and CDR2 sequences are MNHNS and SASEGT. CDR3 DNA sequence: TGTGCCAGCAGTGAAGACGGGAGACTAACCGGGGAGCTGTTTTTT. Translating gives CASSEDGRLTGELFF.

This clone appeared once. V and J are TRBV10-1 and TRBJ1-4; 9 bases agree with TRBD1. Germline V gives CDR1 WNHNN, CDR2 SYGVQD (reference sequence). Trimming cost V 0 bases and J 6 bases; bases outside gene matches: 5. CDR3 length: 16 residues. CDR3 in amino acids: CASSESAGQGYEKLFF. CDR3 in DNA: TGCGCCAGCAGTGAGTCAGCGGGACAGGGATATGAAAAACTGTTTTTT.

The genes are TRBV27 and TRBJ2-2; tentative D call: TRBD2 (6 bases). CDR3 length: 17 residues. CDR1 MNHEY and CDR2 SMNVEV come from the germline V gene (reference sequence). V was pared by 1 base and J by 2 bases, with 14 bases between. CDR3 sequence: CASSLYPGRGNTGELFF. The CDR3 coding sequence is TGTGCCAGCAGTTTATACCCGGGGCGGGGTAACACCGGGGAGCTGTTTTTT.

This clone was found a few times. The chain has TRBV6-1 and TRBJ1-4; D unresolved. Per germline, CDR1 MNHNS and CDR2 SASEGT. CDR3 length: 11 amino acids. V lost 6 bases and J 11 bases, leaving 10 bases between the germline ends. The CDR3 here is CASSPPEKLFF. The CDR3 nucleotides are TGTGCCAGCAGCCCCCCCGAGAAACTGTTTTTT.

The genes are TRBV6-5 and TRBJ1-3; possibly TRBD1 for D (5 bases). Deletions cut 4 bases from V and 0 bases from J, with 7 bases between. The V gene's germline CDR1 is MNHEY and CDR2 SVGAGI. There are 14 residues in the CDR3. The CDR3 here is CASSSRDSGNTIYF. CDR3 nucleotides: TGTGCCAGCAGTTCCAGGGACTCTGGAAACACCATATATTTT.

The V gene is TRBV7-9, the J gene TRBJ2-1; the D is unclear. V was clipped by 6 bases and J by 2 bases, with 14 bases between them. The length of the CDR3 is 15 residues. Germline CDR1 SEHNR, CDR2 FQNEAQ (reference sequence). The CDR3 loop reads CASRRPPPAYNEQFF. The CDR3 DNA reads TGTGCCAGCAGACGACCCCCGCCGGCCTACAATGAGCAGTTCTTC.

The chain employs TRBV15 and TRBJ2-1; 10 bases fit TRBD2. Germline assignment: CDR1 LNHNV and CDR2 YYDKDF (reference sequence). The CDR3 totals 16 residues. V was clipped by 5 bases and J by 7 bases; unmatched bases: 11. This CDR3 reads CATSGRKSGRVNEQFF. The CDR3 nucleotides are TGTGCCACCAGCGGCCGTAAGAGCGGGAGGGTAAATGAGCAGTTCTTC.

DNA for the CDR3: TGTGCCAGCAGCTTTCTAGATACGCAGTATTTT. Translated, it gives CASSFLDTQYF. The chain combines TRBV5-6 with TRBJ2-3, with D unclear. Per the germline V gene, CDR1 is SGHDT and CDR2 is YYEEEE. This CDR3 region has 11 residues. V lost 2 bases, J lost 5 bases, and 3 bases lay in between.

The chain uses TRBV27 and TRBJ2-3; perhaps TRBD1 as D (5 bases). The CDR3 consists of 13 residues. V was cut by 3 bases and J by 5 bases, with 9 bases left in between. Germline assignment: CDR1 MNHEY and CDR2 SMNVEV (reference sequence). The CDR3 DNA follows: TGTGCCAGCAGTTTGACAGTTAGAGATACGCAGTATTTT. Amino acid sequence: CASSLTVRDTQYF.

CDR3 in DNA: TGTGCCAGCAGTGAAGACATCCCGTATTCGGCGGCTAGCGGGAGGGGAACCAAAAACATTCAGTACTTC. The encoded protein is CASSEDIPYSAASGRGTKNIQYF. This chain links TRBV6-1 with TRBJ2-4; 12 bases map to TRBD2. Germline V gene data show CDR1 as MNHNS and CDR2 as SASEGT. This CDR3 is 23 amino acids long. J lost 2 bases, V lost 1 base, and 21 bases had no gene match.

J is TRBJ2-7 and V is TRBV11-2, with TRBD2 identical over 7 bases. The CDR3 covers 14 residues. Germline trimming cut 5 bases from V and 0 bases from J; bases unmatched to any gene: 4. The V gene's germline CDR1 is SGHAT and CDR2 FQNNGV. The CDR3 DNA follows: TGTGCCAGCAGCAGGCGGGAGAGCTCCTACGAGCAGTACTTC. This gives the protein CASSRRESSYEQYF.

The rearrangement uses TRBV18 and TRBJ2-1, with D perhaps TRBD1 (6 bases). V lost 2 bases to trimming and J lost 9 bases, with 14 bases between them. The CDR3 contains 14 residues. The V gene's germline CDR1 is KGHSH and CDR2 LQKENI. CDR3 DNA sequence: TGTGCCAGCTCACCAATCGGATTAGGGGGTGAGCAGTTCTTC. Its translation: CASSPIGLGGEQFF.